This T cell receptor (beta chain) was documented in a study of CD8+CD57+ T cells in acquired aplastic anemia (dated by TCRdb to the late 2010s). Regarding the study in general: DNA extracted from sorted CD4+ and CD8+ cells had a mean of roughly 3.4 ug, with a range of 0.2 to 27.4 ug. Mean read counts for healthy donor samples were 8.5 million to 10.8 million for CD4+ cells and 11.0 million for CD8+ cells. Findings and caveats that apply to the study as a whole: Patients and healthy controls showed no significant difference in CD8+ Simpson's diversity (P=0.060). Although 25 to 30 CD8+ CDR3 sequences were shared by patients and controls, these sequences appeared highly expressed in patients and within the immunodominant clones of patients.

The study deep-sequenced TCR repertoires of sorted CD4+ and CD8+ blood T cells from severe aplastic anemia patients and healthy subjects. Ficoll-Paque density gradient centrifugation was used to isolate peripheral blood mononuclear cells. Before DNA was extracted, CD4+ and CD8+ T cells were sorted using either FACS or magnetic beads. The germline V gene encodes CDR1 DFQATT and CDR2 SNEGSKA (reference sequence). At the junction V is shortened by 6 bases and J by 3 bases, with 18 bases in between. The CDR3 runs 15 residues from the cysteine to the phenylalanine. Left in the record is the CDR3 DNA by itself, 45 bases read in frame from the first base. In this sample, this clonotype turned up a few times. Which antigen it targets is not known. No quality values exist for individual bases; no much larger clone is one base distant. TCR beta VDJ combination and CDR3 sequence profiling used genomic DNA as the template. An Illumina HiSeq 2000 was used for TCR repertoire sequencing. From the authors' description of their analysis: TRBV/TRBJ rearrangement plots, CDR3 size and DJ length profiles, and Simpson's diversity index were used to assess repertoires. The immunodominant clone was defined as the most abundant DNA sequence in deep sequencing data. CDR3 amino acid sequences were checked for sharing across subjects and were also compared against the VDJdb database and published repertoires. TCRdb reprocessing: public reads trimmed at Q25 with fastp, clones called with MiXCR, in-frame beta chains kept. Rows with one shared CDR3 protein collapse into an entry with the most common genes and DNA. These V and J calls are TCRdb output, not the study's own analysis. The sample has about 150,000 distinct CDR3 sequences on record, roughly 40% of them singletons. 8.4% of the sample lies in the top ten.

This chain joins TRBV20-1 to TRBJ2-1; the D element could tentatively be TRBD1 or TRBD2, as 6 bases agree for each. The sequenced sample was sorted CD4+, CD8+, or CD8+CD57+ T cells (not recorded which) from PBMCs. This clonotype was sampled from a human donor in good health, serving as a control. CDR3 region: CSARTPGAFYNEQFF. In nucleotide form, the sequence is TGCAGTGCGCGAACACCGGGGGCTTTCTACAATGAGCAGTTCTTC.